Listed below are T cell receptor beta chains from one sample, sequenced in a study of blood T cell repertoires in COVID-19. Using immunoSEQ multiplex PCR, the repertoire was profiled, and TCRdb retains in-frame clones only, with some absent. This repertoire shows hundreds of thousands of clones, 70% to 90% found once; its top ten account for more than 0.75%. The sequenced material came from peripheral blood. The receptors were gathered from a man aged 35-49 years with acute or convalescent COVID-19. CDR3s leave out the opening cysteine and the closing phenylalanine or tryptophan. Fields, in order: V gene, CDR3 length, clone size, CDR3 protein. Some rows mark clone size as missing; the rest say once, few, many or name a class of expanded clone.

v_gene: TRBV19
len: 10
abundance: .
CDR3aa: ATSDSNTEAF

v_gene: TRBV6-2/TRBV6-3
len: 15
abundance: .
CDR3aa: ASSYSNLKGNSYEQY

v_gene: TRBV5-6
len: 12
abundance: once
CDR3aa: ASSSSAGANVLT

v_gene: TRBV27
len: 13
abundance: .
CDR3aa: ASSPQGAPVAGYT

v_gene: TRBV7-2
len: 12
abundance: once
CDR3aa: ASSSDRGREKLF

v_gene: TRBV7-3
len: 13
abundance: .
CDR3aa: ASSLLGGWNQPQH

v_gene: TRBV6-1
len: 14
abundance: .
CDR3aa: ASSEYGTEVGNTIY

v_gene: TRBV6-5
len: 13
abundance: .
CDR3aa: ASTDGEAQNTEAF

v_gene: TRBV5-1
len: 14
abundance: few
CDR3aa: ASSLKTGLGNTEAF

v_gene: TRBV28
len: 11
abundance: .
CDR3aa: ASRDAGGMTQY

v_gene: TRBV29-1
len: 11
abundance: .
CDR3aa: SVESWTRDGYT

v_gene: TRBV5-1
len: 12
abundance: .
CDR3aa: ASSALAGVDTQY

v_gene: TRBV27
len: 12
abundance: .
CDR3aa: ASSTGTGSYEQY

v_gene: TRBV6-5
len: 9
abundance: once
CDR3aa: ASKGAGEQY

v_gene: TRBV18
len: 13
abundance: .
CDR3aa: ASRVGQGTNTEAF

v_gene: TRBV9
len: 12
abundance: once
CDR3aa: ASSNGGPTYEQY

v_gene: TRBV12-5
len: 12
abundance: .
CDR3aa: ASGLSGGTDTQY

v_gene: TRBV7-6
len: 12
abundance: .
CDR3aa: ASSEISGANVLT

v_gene: TRBV12-3/TRBV12-4
len: 10
abundance: .
CDR3aa: ASSQGLWEQY

v_gene: TRBV7-3
len: 12
abundance: .
CDR3aa: ASSLQGAQETQY

v_gene: TRBV7-3
len: 13
abundance: .
CDR3aa: ASSLGGGRADTQY

v_gene: TRBV27
len: 13
abundance: .
CDR3aa: ASSVHRLGGETQY

v_gene: TRBV21-1
len: 19
abundance: .
CDR3aa: ASSKETRITGGPGMNTEAF

v_gene: TRBV5-6
len: 14
abundance: .
CDR3aa: ASSLRVTSTNEKLF

v_gene: TRBV2
len: 12
abundance: once
CDR3aa: ASSIDRSNTEAF

v_gene: TRBV2
len: 12
abundance: once
CDR3aa: ASRGGSTNEKLF

v_gene: TRBV2
len: 11
abundance: .
CDR3aa: ASNRQGFSPLH

v_gene: TRBV5-1
len: 14
abundance: .
CDR3aa: ASSPLPGTAASGYT

v_gene: TRBV6-5
len: 12
abundance: .
CDR3aa: AIMRESSGNTIY

v_gene: TRBV9
len: 12
abundance: .
CDR3aa: ASSVGRDLTEAF